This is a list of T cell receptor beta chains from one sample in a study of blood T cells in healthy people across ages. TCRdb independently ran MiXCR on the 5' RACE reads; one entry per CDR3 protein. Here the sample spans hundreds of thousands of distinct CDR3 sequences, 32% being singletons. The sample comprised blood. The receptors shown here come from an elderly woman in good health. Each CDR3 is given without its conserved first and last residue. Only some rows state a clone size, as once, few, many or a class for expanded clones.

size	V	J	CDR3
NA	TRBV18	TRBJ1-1	ASLPELGGTEAF
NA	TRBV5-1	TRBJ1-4	ASSLTLSTNEKLF
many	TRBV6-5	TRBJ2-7	ASSYTSRQGAAYEQY
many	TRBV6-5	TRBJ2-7	ASSRTDKGYEQY
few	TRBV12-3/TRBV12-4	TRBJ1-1	ASRWTVNTEAF
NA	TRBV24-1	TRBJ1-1	ATSDLHSAEAF
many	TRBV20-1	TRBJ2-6	SATEAKGANVLT
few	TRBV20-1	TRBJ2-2	SARVRVTGELF
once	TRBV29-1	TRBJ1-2	SVVSGYDSYT
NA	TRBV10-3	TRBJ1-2	AISDGGDRSLRGYT
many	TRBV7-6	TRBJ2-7	ASSLGQPSYEQY
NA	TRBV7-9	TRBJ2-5	ASSLGGLIQETQY
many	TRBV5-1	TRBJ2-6	ASREQRIGANVLT
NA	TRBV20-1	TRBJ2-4	SARVGLAGGNIQD
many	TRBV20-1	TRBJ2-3	SARAFGGGYTDTQY
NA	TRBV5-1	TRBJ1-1	ASSLDNRHAEAF
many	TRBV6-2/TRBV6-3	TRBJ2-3	ASSYAGGPDTQY